This is a list of T cell receptor beta chains from one sample in a study of CD8+ T cells in alopecia areata. The table came from immunoSEQ multiplex PCR; TCRdb's copy has only in-frame clones and leaves some out. The data contain about 100,000 clones, 44% of them seen just once; the ten biggest clones take up about 17%. Sequences were derived from CD8+ T cells sorted from blood, sampled at week 24, from a patient treated with tofacitinib. The source is a human donor with alopecia areata. CDR3s include the opening cysteine and the closing phenylalanine or tryptophan. The D gene is left open where the match is weak. Only some rows state a clone size, as once, few, many or a class for expanded clones.

clone_size: .; j_call: TRBJ2-7; d_call: .; v_call: TRBV7-9; cdr3_nt: TGTGCCAGCAGCTTCCAGGGGCTACCCCCCTACGAGCAGTACTTC; cdr3_aa: CASSFQGLPPYEQYF
clone_size: few; j_call: TRBJ2-7; d_call: TRBD1; v_call: TRBV19; cdr3_nt: TGTGCCAGTAGTAGGGACAGTACCTACGAGCAGTACTTC; cdr3_aa: CASSRDSTYEQYF
clone_size: .; j_call: TRBJ1-1; d_call: .; v_call: TRBV27; cdr3_nt: TGTGCCAGCAGTAGGCGGGGGACACACACTGAAGCTTTCTTT; cdr3_aa: CASSRRGTHTEAFF
clone_size: .; j_call: TRBJ1-1; d_call: .; v_call: TRBV15; cdr3_nt: TGTGCCACCAGCAGACTGGTCGTCACTGAAGCTTTCTTT; cdr3_aa: CATSRLVVTEAFF
clone_size: .; j_call: TRBJ2-7; d_call: .; v_call: TRBV5-1; cdr3_nt: TGCGCCAGCAGCTTGGTGGGGTACGAGCAGTACTTC; cdr3_aa: CASSLVGYEQYF
clone_size: .; j_call: TRBJ2-7; d_call: .; v_call: TRBV29-1; cdr3_nt: TGCAGCGTTGAAGTGGCAGGGGCGTTCTACGAGCAGTACTTC; cdr3_aa: CSVEVAGAFYEQYF
clone_size: .; j_call: TRBJ2-3; d_call: .; v_call: TRBV30; cdr3_nt: TGTGCCTGGAGTGTACGCCAGGTAGACGTTACGCAGTATTTT; cdr3_aa: CAWSVRQVDVTQYF
clone_size: .; j_call: TRBJ2-1; d_call: .; v_call: TRBV4-1; cdr3_nt: TGCGCCAGCAGCCTAGAGAAGAGCTCCTACAATGAGCAGTTCTTC; cdr3_aa: CASSLEKSSYNEQFF
clone_size: few; j_call: TRBJ2-1; d_call: TRBD2; v_call: TRBV5-1; cdr3_nt: TGCGCCAGCAGCGCCATACTAGCGGGAGCGTACAATGAGCAGTTCTTC; cdr3_aa: CASSAILAGAYNEQFF
clone_size: .; j_call: TRBJ2-7; d_call: .; v_call: TRBV11-1; cdr3_nt: TGTGCCAGCAGCTTAGTTATAGTCGAGCAGTACTTC; cdr3_aa: CASSLVIVEQYF
clone_size: .; j_call: TRBJ2-7; d_call: .; v_call: TRBV4-2; cdr3_nt: TGTGCCAGCAGCCAAGGGGCGGAATCGGAACAGTACTTC; cdr3_aa: CASSQGAESEQYF
clone_size: few; j_call: TRBJ2-3; d_call: .; v_call: TRBV7-8; cdr3_nt: TGTGCCAGCAGCGAGACCCACCGTCAAAATACGCAGTATTTT; cdr3_aa: CASSETHRQNTQYF
clone_size: few; j_call: TRBJ2-1; d_call: .; v_call: TRBV5-1; cdr3_nt: TGCGCCAGCAGCTTGGCCCTTTGGGGTGAGCAGTTCTTC; cdr3_aa: CASSLALWGEQFF
clone_size: .; j_call: TRBJ2-7; d_call: TRBD2; v_call: TRBV9; cdr3_nt: TGTGCCAGCAGCGTTGGGACTAGCGGATCCTACGAGCAGTACTTC; cdr3_aa: CASSVGTSGSYEQYF
clone_size: .; j_call: TRBJ2-7; d_call: .; v_call: TRBV30; cdr3_nt: TGTTCCCTGGAGGGGGACACCGGCTACGAGCAGTACTTC; cdr3_aa: CSLEGDTGYEQYF
clone_size: few; j_call: TRBJ2-7; d_call: .; v_call: TRBV5-1; cdr3_nt: TGCGCCAGCAGCACACGTGGCGGGGTTCCTGACGAGCAGTACTTC; cdr3_aa: CASSTRGGVPDEQYF